A selection of T cell receptor beta chains follows, all from one sample in a study of blood T cell repertoires in COVID-19. Assay used: immunoSEQ multiplex PCR; TCRdb lists only in-frame clones, some missing. The data show around 270,000 clones, roughly 89% seen once. The sequenced sample consisted of peripheral blood. The receptors were sampled from a man between 40 and 49 years old with acute or convalescent COVID-19. Each CDR3 is given with its conserved first and last residue. A D gene is named only where the DNA matches it firmly. Size is omitted from some rows. Given values are once, few, many or a class for expanded clones.

j_gene: TRBJ1-1; abundance: .; d_gene: .; v_gene: TRBV6-4; CDR3nt: TGTGCCAGCAGTGCGGCGGGAGGAACTGAAGCTTTCTTT; CDR3aa: CASSAAGGTEAFF
j_gene: TRBJ2-7; abundance: .; d_gene: TRBD2; v_gene: TRBV3-1/TRBV3-2; CDR3nt: TGTGCCAGCAGCCAACTAGCGGGGGAATCCTACGAGCAGTACTTC; CDR3aa: CASSQLAGESYEQYF
j_gene: TRBJ1-1; abundance: .; d_gene: TRBD1; v_gene: TRBV5-6; CDR3nt: TGTGCCAGCAGCTCCCCGGGACAGGGGGACACTGAAGCTTTCTTT; CDR3aa: CASSSPGQGDTEAFF
j_gene: TRBJ2-3; abundance: .; d_gene: .; v_gene: TRBV6-5; CDR3nt: TGTGCCAGCAGTTCCCCCGGGACAGATACGCAGTATTTT; CDR3aa: CASSSPGTDTQYF
j_gene: TRBJ1-3; abundance: .; d_gene: .; v_gene: TRBV5-4; CDR3nt: TGTGCCAGCAGCCAGTACTCTGGAAACACCATATATTTT; CDR3aa: CASSQYSGNTIYF
j_gene: TRBJ2-1; abundance: .; d_gene: .; v_gene: TRBV14; CDR3nt: TGTGCCAGCAGCCAAGTCGGGAGCCTGTTCTTC; CDR3aa: CASSQVGSLFF
j_gene: TRBJ1-1; abundance: .; d_gene: TRBD1; v_gene: TRBV11-2; CDR3nt: TGTGCCAGCAGCTTAGCGACAGGGGGGACTGAAGCTTTCTTT; CDR3aa: CASSLATGGTEAFF
j_gene: TRBJ1-2; abundance: .; d_gene: TRBD1; v_gene: TRBV2; CDR3nt: TGTGCCAGCTCCTATATCTCTGGGACAGCGTATGGCTACACCTTC; CDR3aa: CASSYISGTAYGYTF
j_gene: TRBJ2-7; abundance: .; d_gene: .; v_gene: TRBV5-1; CDR3nt: TGCGCCAGCAGCTTGGGGACAGATGATTACGAGCAGTACTTC; CDR3aa: CASSLGTDDYEQYF
j_gene: TRBJ2-3; abundance: .; d_gene: .; v_gene: TRBV30; CDR3nt: TGTGCCTGGAGTGCGAGGCTTGGGGGGACAGATACGCAGTATTTT; CDR3aa: CAWSARLGGTDTQYF
j_gene: TRBJ1-1; abundance: .; d_gene: .; v_gene: TRBV4-2; CDR3nt: TGTGCCAGCAGCCAATCCGACACGAACACTGAAGCTTTCTTT; CDR3aa: CASSQSDTNTEAFF
j_gene: TRBJ2-2; abundance: once; d_gene: TRBD2; v_gene: TRBV7-6; CDR3nt: TGTGCCAGCAGCTTAGGGCGGGGGGCCAACACCGGGGAGCTGTTTTTT; CDR3aa: CASSLGRGANTGELFF
j_gene: TRBJ1-1; abundance: .; d_gene: .; v_gene: TRBV9; CDR3nt: TGTGCCAGCAGCGTAGGTGGCTTCACTGAAGCTTTCTTT; CDR3aa: CASSVGGFTEAFF
j_gene: TRBJ2-7; abundance: .; d_gene: .; v_gene: TRBV5-1; CDR3nt: TGCGCCAGCAGCTTGGGACTACCTAGCTCCTACGAGCAGTACTTC; CDR3aa: CASSLGLPSSYEQYF
j_gene: TRBJ1-2; abundance: .; d_gene: TRBD1; v_gene: TRBV5-4; CDR3nt: TGTGCCAGCAGCCCCCGACAGGGAGCACGCTATGGCTACACCTTC; CDR3aa: CASSPRQGARYGYTF
j_gene: TRBJ2-3; abundance: .; d_gene: .; v_gene: TRBV3-1/TRBV3-2; CDR3nt: TGTGCCAGCAGCCAAGGGAGTATCACAGATACGCAGTATTTT; CDR3aa: CASSQGSITDTQYF
j_gene: TRBJ1-1; abundance: .; d_gene: TRBD1; v_gene: TRBV2; CDR3nt: TGTGCCAGCAGTGAACAGGGGGCCGGATACACTGAAGCTTTCTTT; CDR3aa: CASSEQGAGYTEAFF
j_gene: TRBJ1-2; abundance: .; d_gene: .; v_gene: TRBV6-5; CDR3nt: TGTGCCAGCAGTAAAACAGGGCTACCAGACTATGGCTACACCTTC; CDR3aa: CASSKTGLPDYGYTF
j_gene: TRBJ2-5; abundance: .; d_gene: TRBD2; v_gene: TRBV10-3; CDR3nt: TGTGCCATCAGTGGTTCGAGGGAGGGAGAGACCCAGTACTTC; CDR3aa: CAISGSREGETQYF
j_gene: TRBJ1-1; abundance: .; d_gene: .; v_gene: TRBV4-1; CDR3nt: TGCGCCAGCAGCCAACTCCAAGCTCCGGGCACTGAAGCTTTCTTT; CDR3aa: CASSQLQAPGTEAFF
j_gene: TRBJ1-1; abundance: .; d_gene: .; v_gene: TRBV15; CDR3nt: TGTGCCACCAGGCAGGGGATGAACACTGAAGCTTTCTTT; CDR3aa: CATRQGMNTEAFF
j_gene: TRBJ2-5; abundance: .; d_gene: .; v_gene: TRBV6-5; CDR3nt: TGTGCCAGCAGCCGGGGGTACCAAGAGACCCAGTACTTC; CDR3aa: CASSRGYQETQYF
j_gene: TRBJ2-3; abundance: .; d_gene: .; v_gene: TRBV9; CDR3nt: TGTGCCAGCAGCGTACAGGGGCGAACAGATACGCAGTATTTT; CDR3aa: CASSVQGRTDTQYF
j_gene: TRBJ1-2; abundance: .; d_gene: TRBD1; v_gene: TRBV18; CDR3nt: TGTGCCAGCTCAGGGGCACAGGGACAGATCTATGGCTACACCTTC; CDR3aa: CASSGAQGQIYGYTF
j_gene: TRBJ2-4; abundance: .; d_gene: .; v_gene: TRBV24-1; CDR3nt: TGTGCCACCAGTGGCCAAGTCGGAAACATTCAGTACTTC; CDR3aa: CATSGQVGNIQYF
j_gene: TRBJ1-5; abundance: .; d_gene: .; v_gene: TRBV6-5; CDR3nt: TGTGCCAGCAGCTCGACAGGCTCGAGCAATCAGCCCCAGCATTTT; CDR3aa: CASSSTGSSNQPQHF
j_gene: TRBJ2-1; abundance: .; d_gene: TRBD2; v_gene: TRBV12-3/TRBV12-4; CDR3nt: TGTGCCAGCAGGCCTAGCGGGGGTGAGCAGTTCTTC; CDR3aa: CASRPSGGEQFF
j_gene: TRBJ1-6; abundance: .; d_gene: .; v_gene: TRBV9; CDR3nt: TGTGCCAGCAGCGTCGGAGGGGACAATTCACCCCTCCACTTT; CDR3aa: CASSVGGDNSPLHF
j_gene: TRBJ2-1; abundance: once; d_gene: TRBD2; v_gene: TRBV7-2; CDR3nt: TGTGCCAGCAGCTTAGTAGCGGGGGGGATTTACAATGAGCAGTTCTTC; CDR3aa: CASSLVAGGIYNEQFF
j_gene: TRBJ2-3; abundance: .; d_gene: TRBD2; v_gene: TRBV11-3; CDR3nt: TGTGCCAGCAGTCACACTAGCGGGGCGGCAGATACGCAGTATTTT; CDR3aa: CASSHTSGAADTQYF
j_gene: TRBJ1-2; abundance: .; d_gene: TRBD1; v_gene: TRBV5-4; CDR3nt: TGTGCCAGCAGCTTGGGGACAGGGAGATTTTTGTCCAACTATGGCTACACCTTC; CDR3aa: CASSLGTGRFLSNYGYTF
j_gene: TRBJ1-1; abundance: .; d_gene: TRBD1; v_gene: TRBV5-6; CDR3nt: TGTGCCAGCAGATCGGGACAGGGGGCCGAAGCTTTCTTT; CDR3aa: CASRSGQGAEAFF
j_gene: TRBJ1-5; abundance: .; d_gene: TRBD1; v_gene: TRBV7-9; CDR3nt: TGTGCCAGCAGTCTAGCGTCCGCAGGGGGCCCGCCCCAGCATTTT; CDR3aa: CASSLASAGGPPQHF
j_gene: TRBJ1-2; abundance: few; d_gene: TRBD1; v_gene: TRBV10-3; CDR3nt: TGTGCCATCAGTGTACTGCGGGACAGGGGAGAAGGCTACACCTTC; CDR3aa: CAISVLRDRGEGYTF
j_gene: TRBJ2-3; abundance: .; d_gene: TRBD1; v_gene: TRBV5-4; CDR3nt: TGTGCCAGCAGCTTGGGGACAGGGGGTACAGATACGCAGTATTTT; CDR3aa: CASSLGTGGTDTQYF
j_gene: TRBJ1-2; abundance: .; d_gene: TRBD1; v_gene: TRBV27; CDR3nt: TGTGCCAGCAGGACGGACAGGGACTATGGCTACACCTTC; CDR3aa: CASRTDRDYGYTF
j_gene: TRBJ2-7; abundance: .; d_gene: TRBD2; v_gene: TRBV19; CDR3nt: TGTGCCAGTAGTATATCCCGCGGGAGAGAGGGGCAGTACTTC; CDR3aa: CASSISRGREGQYF